The following is a T cell receptor beta chain sequence with its context. The antigen remains unidentified. Only in-frame clones appear in the TCRdb table, and some are missing; sequencing was by immunoSEQ multiplex PCR. The sample lists about 50,000 clones, about nine tenths occurring once. This entry comes from a study of graft-versus-host responses after intestinal transplantation. For the study at large: In this cohort, recipients had multivisceral, liver-intestinal, or isolated intestinal transplants. Every recipient had anti-thymocyte globulin induction and roughly three years of tacrolimus plus steroids. Overall study results and limits: Early post-transplant HvG declines were associated with peak circulating GvH clone levels. There were GvH clones found in recipient marrow, and some of them appeared first in ileum or blood.

Trimming took off 4 bases at V and 2 bases at J, with 18 bases between the two ends. This CDR3 has 15 residues. Germline lookup yields CDR1 SQVTM and CDR2 ANQGSEA. The sequence was collected from a human donor who was the organ donor for an intestinal transplant. The chain joins TRBV29-1 to TRBJ2-7, with D possibly being TRBD1 (6 bases). Sequencing was performed on unstimulated CD4+ T cells sorted from spleen or lymph node cells, taken before transplant. The CDR3 nucleotides are TGCAGCGTTGCTTCGGACAGTCTAAGAACCTACGAGCAGTACTTC. It encodes CSVASDSLRTYEQYF.